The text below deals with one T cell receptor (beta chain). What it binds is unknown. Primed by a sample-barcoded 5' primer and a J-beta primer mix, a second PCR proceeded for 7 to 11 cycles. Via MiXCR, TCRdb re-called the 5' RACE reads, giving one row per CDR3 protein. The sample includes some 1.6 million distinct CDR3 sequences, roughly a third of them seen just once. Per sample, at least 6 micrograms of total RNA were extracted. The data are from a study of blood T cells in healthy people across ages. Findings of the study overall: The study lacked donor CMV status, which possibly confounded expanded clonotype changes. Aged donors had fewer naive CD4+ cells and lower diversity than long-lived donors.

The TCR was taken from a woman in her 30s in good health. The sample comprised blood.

The CDR3 nucleotides read TGTGCCACCAGTGACGGGGGAAAAGACGAGCAGTACTTC. This gives the protein CATSDGGKDEQYF. The chain combines TRBV24-1 with TRBJ2-5, with D maybe TRBD2 (6 bases). Matching the DNA end better, TRBJ2-7 makes the J call doubtful. The CDR3 covers 13 residues. Germline V lookup: CDR1 KGHDR, CDR2 SFDVKD.